A selection of T cell receptor beta chains follows, all from one sample in a study of technical replicates of blood from a handful of donors. Sequencing used immunoSEQ multiplex PCR; TCRdb keeps in-frame clones, though not all of them. The sample holds roughly 92,000 clones, roughly 96% seen once. Sequencing was done on a sample of T cells isolated from PBMCs. All receptors come from a human donor in good health. CDR3s include the opening cysteine and the closing phenylalanine or tryptophan. Each record gives: CDR3 protein, CDR3 DNA, J gene, V gene, clone size, D gene. The D gene is left open where the match is weak. A clone size is listed for some rows: how often the clone was seen (once, few, many), or a class if it is expanded.

CDR3 protein: CASSQGLAGGILSYEQYF
CDR3 DNA: TGTGCCAGCAGCCAAGGACTAGCGGGAGGTATCCTCTCCTACGAGCAGTACTTC
J gene: TRBJ2-7
V gene: TRBV7-9
clone size: -
D gene: TRBD2

CDR3 protein: CASSSGRYSYEQYF
CDR3 DNA: TGTGCCAGCTCTAGCGGGAGATATTCCTACGAGCAGTACTTC
J gene: TRBJ2-7
V gene: TRBV9
clone size: -
D gene: TRBD2

CDR3 protein: CASSLELGYEQYF
CDR3 DNA: TGTGCCAGCAGCTTAGAGCTAGGATACGAGCAGTACTTC
J gene: TRBJ2-7
V gene: TRBV7-3
clone size: -
D gene: -

CDR3 protein: CASIGLTGGAAYEQYF
CDR3 DNA: TGTGCCAGCATTGGCCTTACAGGGGGAGCGGCCTACGAGCAGTACTTC
J gene: TRBJ2-7
V gene: TRBV7-9
clone size: -
D gene: TRBD1

CDR3 protein: CASSLRDSPRETQYF
CDR3 DNA: TGTGCCAGCAGTTTGCGGGACTCTCCAAGAGAGACCCAGTACTTC
J gene: TRBJ2-5
V gene: TRBV28
clone size: -
D gene: -

CDR3 protein: CASSTGVEGVSYTDTQYF
CDR3 DNA: TGCGCCAGCAGTACCGGGGTAGAGGGGGTTTCCTACACAGATACGCAGTATTTT
J gene: TRBJ2-3
V gene: TRBV23-1
clone size: -
D gene: -

CDR3 protein: CASTEDSPEAFF
CDR3 DNA: TGTGCCAGCACCGAGGACAGCCCTGAAGCTTTCTTT
J gene: TRBJ1-1
V gene: TRBV2
clone size: once
D gene: -

CDR3 protein: CASRDRGSMNTEAFF
CDR3 DNA: TGTGCCAGCAGGGACAGGGGGAGCATGAACACTGAAGCTTTCTTT
J gene: TRBJ1-1
V gene: TRBV6-1
clone size: -
D gene: TRBD1

CDR3 protein: CASSLAREGTEAFF
CDR3 DNA: TGTGCCAGCAGCTTAGCCCGGGAGGGGACTGAAGCTTTCTTT
J gene: TRBJ1-1
V gene: TRBV7-2
clone size: -
D gene: -

CDR3 protein: CASSLRGLTDTQYF
CDR3 DNA: TGTGCCAGCAGTTTGAGGGGACTCACAGATACGCAGTATTTT
J gene: TRBJ2-3
V gene: TRBV7-9
clone size: -
D gene: -

CDR3 protein: CASSFGLAGVSMTQYF
CDR3 DNA: TGTGCCAGCAGCTTTGGTCTAGCGGGAGTTTCTATGACCCAGTACTTC
J gene: TRBJ2-5
V gene: TRBV13
clone size: -
D gene: TRBD2

CDR3 protein: CASSLDRVDGGLQETQYF
CDR3 DNA: TGCGCCAGCAGCTTGGATCGGGTTGACGGAGGACTACAAGAGACCCAGTACTTC
J gene: TRBJ2-5
V gene: TRBV5-1
clone size: -
D gene: -

CDR3 protein: CASSPTSGNEQFF
CDR3 DNA: TGTGCCAGCTCACCGACTAGCGGGAATGAGCAGTTCTTC
J gene: TRBJ2-1
V gene: TRBV18
clone size: -
D gene: TRBD2

CDR3 protein: CASSPVSGNTIYF
CDR3 DNA: TGTGCCAGTAGCCCGGTCTCTGGAAACACCATATATTTT
J gene: TRBJ1-3
V gene: TRBV19
clone size: -
D gene: -

CDR3 protein: CASSTGTADLGQYF
CDR3 DNA: TGTGCCAGCAGTACAGGGACAGCGGATTTGGGGCAGTACTTC
J gene: TRBJ2-7
V gene: TRBV27
clone size: -
D gene: TRBD1

CDR3 protein: CASSVLPETSGSYEQYF
CDR3 DNA: TGTGCCAGCAGCGTTCTACCGGAGACTAGCGGTTCCTACGAGCAGTACTTC
J gene: TRBJ2-7
V gene: TRBV9
clone size: -
D gene: TRBD2

CDR3 protein: CASSVAGQGGEQYF
CDR3 DNA: TGTGCCAGCAGCGTCGCGGGACAGGGAGGCGAGCAGTACTTC
J gene: TRBJ2-7
V gene: TRBV9
clone size: few
D gene: TRBD1

CDR3 protein: CASSPFDQTEETQYF
CDR3 DNA: TGTGCCAGCAGCCCGTTCGATCAAACTGAAGAGACCCAGTACTTC
J gene: TRBJ2-5
V gene: TRBV7-9
clone size: -
D gene: -

CDR3 protein: CATSRSSGFYEQYF
CDR3 DNA: TGTGCCACCAGCAGATCCTCGGGTTTCTACGAGCAGTACTTC
J gene: TRBJ2-7
V gene: TRBV15
clone size: -
D gene: -

CDR3 protein: CASSPPGTSGFGELFF
CDR3 DNA: TGTGCCAGCTCACCACCCGGGACTAGCGGATTCGGGGAGCTGTTTTTT
J gene: TRBJ2-2
V gene: TRBV18
clone size: -
D gene: TRBD2

CDR3 protein: CASSVGGGEWGYNEQFF
CDR3 DNA: TGTGCCAGCAGCGTAGGAGGGGGGGAGTGGGGATACAATGAGCAGTTCTTC
J gene: TRBJ2-1
V gene: TRBV9
clone size: -
D gene: -

CDR3 protein: CASSLLNRPARAFF
CDR3 DNA: TGTGCCAGCAGCTTGTTGAACAGGCCGGCGCGAGCTTTCTTT
J gene: TRBJ1-1
V gene: TRBV7-2
clone size: -
D gene: -

CDR3 protein: CASSLWAAYEQYF
CDR3 DNA: TGTGCCAGCAGCTTGTGGGCAGCCTACGAGCAGTACTTC
J gene: TRBJ2-7
V gene: TRBV5-4
clone size: -
D gene: -

CDR3 protein: CASSVEPLTRSSYEQYF
CDR3 DNA: TGTGCCAGCAGCGTAGAACCATTGACACGCAGCTCCTACGAGCAGTACTTC
J gene: TRBJ2-7
V gene: TRBV9
clone size: -
D gene: -

CDR3 protein: CASSPGTGYGYTF
CDR3 DNA: TGTGCCAGCTCACCTGGGACAGGGTATGGCTACACCTTC
J gene: TRBJ1-2
V gene: TRBV18
clone size: -
D gene: TRBD1

CDR3 protein: CAISEGGQNYGYTF
CDR3 DNA: TGTGCCATCAGTGAGGGGGGACAGAACTATGGCTACACCTTC
J gene: TRBJ1-2
V gene: TRBV10-3
clone size: -
D gene: TRBD1

CDR3 protein: CASRPGHNEQFF
CDR3 DNA: TGCGCCAGCAGGCCGGGACATAATGAGCAGTTCTTC
J gene: TRBJ2-1
V gene: TRBV10-1
clone size: -
D gene: -

CDR3 protein: CASSLMLGPTETQYF
CDR3 DNA: TGTGCCAGCAGCTTGATGCTGGGGCCGACGGAGACCCAGTACTTC
J gene: TRBJ2-5
V gene: TRBV5-6
clone size: few
D gene: -

CDR3 protein: CASSGRDRSTGELFF
CDR3 DNA: TGTGCCAGCAGTGGCCGGGACAGGAGTACCGGGGAGCTGTTTTTT
J gene: TRBJ2-2
V gene: TRBV6-1
clone size: -
D gene: TRBD1

CDR3 protein: CASSLGTGGETQYF
CDR3 DNA: TGTGCCAGCAGTTTGGGGACAGGGGGCGAGACCCAGTACTTC
J gene: TRBJ2-5
V gene: TRBV27
clone size: -
D gene: TRBD1

CDR3 protein: CASRIRDSYNTGELFF
CDR3 DNA: TGTGCCAGTAGAATACGGGACAGCTACAACACCGGGGAGCTGTTTTTT
J gene: TRBJ2-2
V gene: TRBV19
clone size: -
D gene: TRBD1

CDR3 protein: CASSLDFGSGEGEQYF
CDR3 DNA: TGTGCCAGCAGCTTAGATTTTGGGAGTGGTGAAGGCGAGCAGTACTTC
J gene: TRBJ2-7
V gene: TRBV7-6
clone size: once
D gene: -

CDR3 protein: CASSLIRGSTGELFF
CDR3 DNA: TGTGCCAGCAGCTTAATCCGGGGATCCACCGGGGAGCTGTTTTTT
J gene: TRBJ2-2
V gene: TRBV7-9
clone size: -
D gene: -

CDR3 protein: CASSLWGDSRYGYTF
CDR3 DNA: TGTGCCAGCAGCCTCTGGGGGGACTCCCGCTATGGCTACACCTTC
J gene: TRBJ1-2
V gene: TRBV5-6
clone size: -
D gene: -

CDR3 protein: CASSSLQGGTMNTEAFF
CDR3 DNA: TGTGCCAGCAGCTCACTACAGGGGGGGACTATGAACACTGAAGCTTTCTTT
J gene: TRBJ1-1
V gene: TRBV7-9
clone size: -
D gene: TRBD1

CDR3 protein: CASSLTGGDYEQYF
CDR3 DNA: TGTGCCAGCAGCCTGACAGGGGGAGACTACGAGCAGTACTTC
J gene: TRBJ2-7
V gene: TRBV7-2
clone size: -
D gene: TRBD1

CDR3 protein: CAWRKGLRDTTGELFF
CDR3 DNA: TGTGCCTGGAGGAAGGGTTTGCGGGATACAACTGGGGAGCTGTTTTTT
J gene: TRBJ2-2
V gene: TRBV30
clone size: once
D gene: -

CDR3 protein: CATSSSIIDGVRQFF
CDR3 DNA: TGTGCCACCAGCAGCTCGATTATTGACGGGGTAAGGCAGTTCTTC
J gene: TRBJ2-1
V gene: TRBV15
clone size: -
D gene: -

CDR3 protein: CASSSSGDQETQYF
CDR3 DNA: TGTGCCAGCAGTTCTAGCGGGGACCAAGAGACCCAGTACTTC
J gene: TRBJ2-5
V gene: TRBV6-5
clone size: -
D gene: TRBD2

CDR3 protein: CASKGASGSRQETQYF
CDR3 DNA: TGTGCCAGCAAAGGGGCTAGCGGGAGTCGACAAGAGACCCAGTACTTC
J gene: TRBJ2-5
V gene: TRBV5-4
clone size: -
D gene: TRBD2

CDR3 protein: CASQTGYEQYF
CDR3 DNA: TGTGCCAGCCAAACCGGGTACGAGCAGTACTTC
J gene: TRBJ2-7
V gene: TRBV2
clone size: -
D gene: -

CDR3 protein: CASSQEEGNTEAFF
CDR3 DNA: TGTGCCAGCAGCCAGGAAGAGGGGAACACTGAAGCTTTCTTT
J gene: TRBJ1-1
V gene: TRBV4-2
clone size: -
D gene: -

CDR3 protein: CASSPTTSGRKDTQYF
CDR3 DNA: TGTGCCAGCAGCCCCACGACTAGCGGGCGGAAAGATACGCAGTATTTT
J gene: TRBJ2-3
V gene: TRBV9
clone size: -
D gene: TRBD2

CDR3 protein: CASSEGTASGNTIYF
CDR3 DNA: TGTGCCAGCAGTGAGGGCACTGCCTCTGGAAACACCATATATTTT
J gene: TRBJ1-3
V gene: TRBV2
clone size: -
D gene: -

CDR3 protein: CASSGGSTTSLAKNIQYF
CDR3 DNA: TGTGCCAGCTCCGGGGGGTCGACTACCTCACTAGCCAAAAACATTCAGTACTTC
J gene: TRBJ2-4
V gene: TRBV2
clone size: -
D gene: TRBD2

CDR3 protein: CASSLYGTSGAAYEQYF
CDR3 DNA: TGCGCCAGCAGCTTGTACGGGACTAGCGGGGCCGCCTACGAGCAGTACTTC
J gene: TRBJ2-7
V gene: TRBV5-1
clone size: -
D gene: TRBD2

CDR3 protein: CASSLEGLADQFF
CDR3 DNA: TGTGCCAGCAGCTTAGAGGGACTAGCGGACCAGTTCTTC
J gene: TRBJ2-1
V gene: TRBV7-9
clone size: -
D gene: TRBD2

CDR3 protein: CASSMRRSSYNEQFF
CDR3 DNA: TGTGCCAGCAGTATGCGGAGGAGCTCCTACAATGAGCAGTTCTTC
J gene: TRBJ2-1
V gene: TRBV2
clone size: -
D gene: -

CDR3 protein: CASSIQGGVETQYF
CDR3 DNA: TGTGCCAGTAGTATTCAAGGGGGAGTTGAGACCCAGTACTTC
J gene: TRBJ2-5
V gene: TRBV19
clone size: -
D gene: -

CDR3 protein: CASSFPEDYYEQYF
CDR3 DNA: TGTGCCAGCAGTTTTCCCGAGGACTATTACGAGCAGTACTTC
J gene: TRBJ2-7
V gene: TRBV28
clone size: -
D gene: -

CDR3 protein: CASSLLARLTGYEQYF
CDR3 DNA: TGTGCCAGCAGCCTACTAGCGCGCCTAACAGGATACGAGCAGTACTTC
J gene: TRBJ2-7
V gene: TRBV11-2
clone size: once
D gene: TRBD2

CDR3 protein: CASSLELSGANVLTF
CDR3 DNA: TGTGCCAGCAGCTTAGAACTCTCTGGGGCCAACGTCCTGACTTTC
J gene: TRBJ2-6
V gene: TRBV5-4
clone size: -
D gene: -

CDR3 protein: CASSLVKRVTDTQYF
CDR3 DNA: TGTGCCAGCAGTTTGGTAAAACGGGTCACAGATACGCAGTATTTT
J gene: TRBJ2-3
V gene: TRBV28
clone size: -
D gene: -

CDR3 protein: CASSTDRADTEAFF
CDR3 DNA: TGTGCCAGTAGTACCGACAGGGCGGACACTGAAGCTTTCTTT
J gene: TRBJ1-1
V gene: TRBV19
clone size: -
D gene: TRBD1

CDR3 protein: CASSRVGTVNTGELFF
CDR3 DNA: TGCGCCAGCAGCCGAGTCGGGACAGTTAACACCGGGGAGCTGTTTTTT
J gene: TRBJ2-2
V gene: TRBV5-1
clone size: -
D gene: TRBD1

CDR3 protein: CAIKRGIMNTEAFF
CDR3 DNA: TGTGCCATCAAAAGGGGTATTATGAACACTGAAGCTTTCTTT
J gene: TRBJ1-1
V gene: TRBV10-3
clone size: -
D gene: -

CDR3 protein: CASSPTRGTVTQYF
CDR3 DNA: TGTGCCAGCAGCCCCACCAGGGGAACCGTGACCCAGTACTTC
J gene: TRBJ2-5
V gene: TRBV14
clone size: -
D gene: -